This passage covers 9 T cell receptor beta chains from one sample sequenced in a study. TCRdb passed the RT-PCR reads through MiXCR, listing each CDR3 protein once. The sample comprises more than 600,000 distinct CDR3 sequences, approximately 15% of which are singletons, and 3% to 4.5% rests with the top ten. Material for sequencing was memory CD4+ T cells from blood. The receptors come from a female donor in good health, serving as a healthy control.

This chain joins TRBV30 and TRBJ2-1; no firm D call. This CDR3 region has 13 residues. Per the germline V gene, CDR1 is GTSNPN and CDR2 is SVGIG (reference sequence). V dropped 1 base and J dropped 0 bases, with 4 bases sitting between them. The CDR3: CAWSEDSYNEQFF. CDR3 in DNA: TGTGCCTGGAGTGAGGACTCCTACAATGAGCAGTTCTTC.

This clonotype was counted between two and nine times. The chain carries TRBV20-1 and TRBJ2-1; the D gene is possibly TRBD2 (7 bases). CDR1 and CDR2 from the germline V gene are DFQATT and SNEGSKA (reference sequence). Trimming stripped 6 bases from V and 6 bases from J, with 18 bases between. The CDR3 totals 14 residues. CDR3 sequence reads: CSASGGAPPNEQFF. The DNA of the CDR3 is TGCAGTGCCAGTGGGGGGGCCCCCCCCAATGAGCAGTTCTTC.

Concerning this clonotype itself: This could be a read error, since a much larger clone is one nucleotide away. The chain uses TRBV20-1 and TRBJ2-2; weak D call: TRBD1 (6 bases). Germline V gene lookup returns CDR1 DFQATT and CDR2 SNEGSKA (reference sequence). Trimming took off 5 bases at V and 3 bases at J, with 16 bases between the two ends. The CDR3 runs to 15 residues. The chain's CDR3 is CSAVPGHLDTGELFF. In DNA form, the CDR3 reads TGCAGTGCTGTACCGGGACATTTGGACACCGGGGAGCTGTTTTTT.

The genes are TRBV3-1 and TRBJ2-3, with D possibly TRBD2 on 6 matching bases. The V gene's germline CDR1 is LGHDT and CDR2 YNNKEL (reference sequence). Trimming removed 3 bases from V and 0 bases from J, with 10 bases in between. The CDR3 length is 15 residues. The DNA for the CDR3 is TGTGCCAGCAGCCATGCCGGGACTAGCACAGATACGCAGTATTTT. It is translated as CASSHAGTSTDTQYF.

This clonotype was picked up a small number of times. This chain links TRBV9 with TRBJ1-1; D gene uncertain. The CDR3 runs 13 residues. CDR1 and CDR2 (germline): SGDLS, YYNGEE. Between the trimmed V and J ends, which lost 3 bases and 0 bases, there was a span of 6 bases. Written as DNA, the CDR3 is TGTGCCAGCAGCGGTACGATGAACACTGAAGCTTTCTTT. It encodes CASSGTMNTEAFF.

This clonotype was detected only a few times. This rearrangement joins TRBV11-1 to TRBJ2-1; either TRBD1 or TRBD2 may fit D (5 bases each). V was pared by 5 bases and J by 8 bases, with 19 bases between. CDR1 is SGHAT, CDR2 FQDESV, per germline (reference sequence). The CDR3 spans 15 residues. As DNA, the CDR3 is TGTGCCAGCAGCGCCCCCGGGGACGGGATCCATGAGCAGTTCTTC. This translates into CASSAPGDGIHEQFF.

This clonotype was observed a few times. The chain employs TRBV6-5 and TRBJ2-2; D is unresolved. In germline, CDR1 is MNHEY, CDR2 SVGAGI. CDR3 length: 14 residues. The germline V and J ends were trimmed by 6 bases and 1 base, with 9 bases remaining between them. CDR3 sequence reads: CASRSARNTGELFF. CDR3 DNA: TGTGCCAGCAGATCCGCCCGGAACACCGGGGAGCTGTTTTTT.

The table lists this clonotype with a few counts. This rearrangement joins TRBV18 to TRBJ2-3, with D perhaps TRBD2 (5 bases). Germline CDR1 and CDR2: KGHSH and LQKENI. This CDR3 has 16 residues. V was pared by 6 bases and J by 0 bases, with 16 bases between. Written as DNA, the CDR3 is TGTGCCAGCTCCCCCGTGGCCGAGGGAAGCACAGATACGCAGTATTTT. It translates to CASSPVAEGSTDTQYF. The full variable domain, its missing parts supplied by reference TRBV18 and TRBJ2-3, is NAGVMQNPRHLVRRRGQEARLRCSPMKGHSHVYWYRQLPEEGLKFMVYLQKENIIDESGMPKERFSAEFPKEGPSILRIQQVVRGDSAAYFCASSPVAEGSTDTQYFGPGTRLTVL.

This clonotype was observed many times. CDR3 region: CASRPPVRNTEAFF. The DNA of the CDR3 is TGTGCCAGCAGGCCCCCGGTAAGGAACACTGAAGCTTTCTTT. The chain carries TRBV7-9 and TRBJ1-1; D ambiguous. This CDR3 region has 14 residues. The germline gives CDR1 SEHNR, CDR2 FQNEAQ (reference sequence). V was cut by 6 bases and J by 1 base, with 12 bases left in between. Drawing the rest from reference TRBV7-9 and TRBJ1-1, the complete variable domain is DTGVSQNPRHKITKRGQNVTFRCDPISEHNRLYWYRQTLGQGPEFLTYFQNEAQLEKSRLLSDRFSAERPKGSFSTLEIQRTEQGDSAMYLCASRPPVRNTEAFFGQGTRLTVV.